The 10 T cell receptor beta chains given below trace back to one sample, sequenced in a study of T cell responses to AZD1222 COVID-19 vaccine. TCRdb keeps only in-frame clones here, not all; method: immunoSEQ multiplex PCR. The top ten hold over 8% of the sample, which has around 130,000 clones, 80% to 90% seen once. Specimen: peripheral blood, collected 28 days after the second AZD1222 dose. These receptors came from an adult who received the AZD1222 COVID-19 vaccine.

V and J are TRBV6-5 and TRBJ2-3; TRBD1 is a possible D gene (6 bases). The V and J ends lost 6 bases and 0 bases respectively, with 13 bases between them. The CDR3 loop spans 15 amino acids. Germline V lookup: CDR1 MNHEY, CDR2 SVGAGI. CDR3 protein: CASRLGQISTDTQYF. DNA for the CDR3: TGTGCCAGCAGACTAGGACAGATAAGCACAGATACGCAGTATTTT.

The chain employs TRBV25-1 and TRBJ1-3, with D uncertain. The CDR3 consists of 11 residues. Germline-derived CDR1 and CDR2 are MGHDK and SYGVNS. V lost 4 bases, J lost 5 bases, and 3 bases lay in between. CDR3 amino acids: CASSARNTIYF. The CDR3 coding sequence is TGTGCCAGCAGTGCCAGAAACACCATATATTTT.

This chain links TRBV30 with TRBJ2-1, with 7 bases aligning to TRBD2. Trimming at V came to 2 bases and at J to 4 bases, leaving 5 bases not matched to a gene. Germline lookup yields CDR1 GTSNPN and CDR2 SVGIG (reference sequence). The length of the CDR3 is 14 residues. The CDR3 region is CAWSQSGRYNEQFF. The CDR3 bases are TGTGCCTGGAGTCAGTCCGGGAGGTACAATGAGCAGTTCTTC.

The J gene is TRBJ1-4, the V gene TRBV3-1 (or the pseudogene TRBV3-2); D ambiguous. The V gene's germline CDR1 is LGHDT and CDR2 YNNKEL (reference sequence). The ends were cut back, 2 bases at V and 7 bases at J, with 14 bases in the middle. CDR3 length equals 15 residues. This chain's CDR3 is CASSQPGHSGEKLFF. In nucleotides, the CDR3 is TGTGCCAGCAGCCAACCGGGCCATTCGGGTGAAAAACTGTTTTTT.

This clone occurred a few times. The J gene is TRBJ1-1, the V gene TRBV18; D unclear. The CDR3 covers 14 residues. The germline gives CDR1 KGHSH, CDR2 LQKENI. Trimming took off 6 bases at V and 4 bases at J, with 15 bases between the two ends. CDR3 residues: CASSPFERGTEAFF. CDR3 DNA sequence: TGTGCCAGCTCCCCTTTCGAGCGGGGCACTGAAGCTTTCTTT.

This chain connects TRBV14 to TRBJ1-5; 8 bases are a match to TRBD1. In germline, CDR1 is SGHDN, CDR2 FVKESK. V was pared by 4 bases and J by 6 bases, with 2 bases of the junction left unmatched. The CDR3 has 13 residues. The CDR3 nucleotides are TGTGCCAGCAGCCCAGGGGGCCTTCAGCCCCAGCATTTT. Residues: CASSPGGLQPQHF.

V gene TRBV7-9 combines with J gene TRBJ2-1; possible D gene TRBD2, 7 bases. V lost 8 bases, J lost 6 bases, and 20 bases lay in between. Germline V gene data show CDR1 as SEHNR and CDR2 as FQNEAQ (reference sequence). This CDR3 has 15 residues. CDR3 sequence reads: CASGPSGGRANEQFF. The DNA of the CDR3 is TGTGCCAGCGGGCCGTCGGGGGGCAGGGCCAATGAGCAGTTCTTC.

This chain links TRBV12-3 or TRBV12-4 with TRBJ2-2; the D is unclear. The germline V and J ends were trimmed by 3 bases and 7 bases, with 6 bases remaining between them. This CDR3 comprises 12 residues. In DNA, the CDR3 is TGTGCCAGCAGTTTTCTCGGCGGGGAGCTGTTTTTT. Its protein is CASSFLGGELFF.

The chain is built from TRBV6-5 and TRBJ1-2, with 7 bases lining up with TRBD1. CDR3 length: 12 amino acids. Germline CDR1 is MNHEY and CDR2 is SVGAGI. V shed 8 bases and J 5 bases; nucleotides not matched to a gene: 5. For the CDR3, the DNA is TGTGCCAGCGCGGGACAGATTTATGGCTACACCTTC. Its protein product is CASAGQIYGYTF.

The chain employs TRBV7-8 and TRBJ1-5; perhaps TRBD1 as D (6 bases). This CDR3 contains 17 residues. V dropped 1 base and J dropped 7 bases, with 20 bases sitting between them. The germline V gene encodes CDR1 SGHVS and CDR2 FQNEAQ. The CDR3 protein is CASSLVGAVQGDQPQHF. The CDR3 DNA is TGTGCCAGCAGCTTAGTGGGGGCAGTACAGGGTGACCAGCCCCAGCATTTT.